The 15 T cell receptor beta chains presented below share a single source sample, sequenced in a study of spatial heterogeneity in lung cancer. Time point here: sample taken at primary tumor resection. Researchers sequenced whole RNA taken from tumor, nontumor lung or frozen PBMC without sorting. TCRdb passed the 5' RACE reads through MiXCR, listing each CDR3 protein once. The sample has fewer than 45,000 distinct CDR3 sequences, approximately 7% seen once; the top ten hold about two fifths. Sequencing was performed on PBMCs, taken at surgery. The receptors originated from a female donor with early-stage non-small cell lung cancer.

The CDR3 DNA reads TGCAGTGCTAGTGAGTGGCTAGCGGGGGACTACGAGCAGTACTTC. As protein: CSASEWLAGDYEQYF. The chain recombines TRBV20-1 with TRBJ2-7; 10 nucleotides line up with TRBD2. There are 15 residues in the CDR3. Germline loops: CDR1 DFQATT, CDR2 SNEGSKA (reference sequence). After removal of 3 bases from V and 3 bases from J, the junction contained 8 bases not matched to a gene.

This clonotype was detected a few times. The chain has TRBV3-1 and TRBJ1-2, with 10 bases lining up with TRBD1. The CDR3 is 16 amino acids. Germline lookup yields CDR1 LGHDT and CDR2 YNNKEL (reference sequence). Losses at the gene ends were 3 bases for V and 2 bases for J; bases not matched to a gene: 6. This chain's CDR3 is CASSQWDRGQNYGYTF. CDR3 nucleotides: TGTGCCAGCAGCCAGTGGGACAGGGGACAAAACTATGGCTACACCTTC.

There are a few counts of this clonotype. CDR3 DNA: TGTGCCAGCAGCCCCCTCCGAGCTAGTAGAACAGATACGCAGTATTTT. Protein sequence: CASSPLRASRTDTQYF. V is TRBV11-2 and J is TRBJ2-3, with D hard to call. With 5 bases removed from V and 3 bases from J, the gap between germline ends came to 18 bases. Germline CDR1 and CDR2: SGHAT and FQNNGV. The CDR3 is made up of 16 amino acids.

Notes on this clonotype: The junction departs from the called germline gene at one end, perhaps through a read error. The chain employs TRBV10-2 and TRBJ2-1; no firm D call. Germline loops: CDR1 WSHSY, CDR2 SAAADI. The CDR3 is made up of 13 amino acids. This chain's CDR3 is CASSLNTYSEQFF. The CDR3 DNA reads TGCGCCAGCAGTCTGAACACCTACAGTGAGCAGTTCTTC.

This clonotype has ten or more counts. V is TRBV27 and J is TRBJ1-4; D is possibly TRBD1 (5 bases). The CDR3 extends over 14 amino acids. Germline CDR1 reads MNHEY; CDR2 reads SMNVEV (reference sequence). V shed 3 bases and J shed 7 bases, with 12 bases lying between them. CDR3 DNA: TGTGCCAGCAGTTTTTATCGAGACAGTGAAAAACTGTTTTTT. Amino acids: CASSFYRDSEKLFF.

The CDR3 bases are TGTGCCAGCAGTTTATGGGGGCTGATGAGTGACACTGAAGCTTTCTTT. Translation: CASSLWGLMSDTEAFF. The chain has TRBV12-3 or TRBV12-4 and TRBJ1-1, with D maybe TRBD1 (6 bases). The CDR3 is made up of 16 amino acids. The V end lost 2 bases, the J end lost 3 bases, and 16 bases lay between the germline ends.

In this sample, this clonotype turned up once. V is TRBV2 and J is TRBJ1-5, with a tentative D call TRBD1 (5 bases). Trimming took 0 bases from V and 0 from J, leaving 12 bases between them. The CDR3 totals 17 residues. The germline gives CDR1 SNHLY, CDR2 FYNNEI. The CDR3 loop reads CASSEALPGSSNQPQHF. Here the CDR3 DNA reads TGTGCCAGCAGTGAAGCGCTTCCAGGGTCTAGCAATCAGCCCCAGCATTTT.

This clonotype was seen a handful of times. The chain is built from TRBV18 and TRBJ2-3, with a tentative D call TRBD1 (5 bases). The CDR3 runs 16 residues. The germline V gene encodes CDR1 KGHSH and CDR2 LQKENI. V lost 4 bases, J lost 4 bases, and 18 bases lay in between. The DNA for the CDR3 is TGTGCCAGCTCACTTACTGCAGGGATTGGGGCAGATACGCAGTATTTT. Amino acids: CASSLTAGIGADTQYF. Combining the CDR3 with reference TRBV18 and TRBJ2-3 gives the whole variable domain NAGVMQNPRHLVRRRGQEARLRCSPMKGHSHVYWYRQLPEEGLKFMVYLQKENIIDESGMPKERFSAEFPKEGPSILRIQQVVRGDSAAYFCASSLTAGIGADTQYFGPGTRLTVL.

This clonotype was counted ten times or more. The chain uses TRBV2 and TRBJ2-5, with TRBD1 matching over 9 bases. Germline V CDR1 and CDR2: SNHLY, FYNNEI. V dropped 0 bases and J dropped 3; count of bases not matched to a gene: 5. The CDR3 loop spans 16 amino acids. The CDR3 is CASSEALWDREETQYF. The CDR3 DNA is TGTGCCAGCAGTGAAGCGCTTTGGGACAGGGAAGAGACCCAGTACTTC.

This clonotype appeared many times. The J gene is TRBJ2-5, the V gene TRBV5-1; D might be TRBD1 or TRBD2, each matching 5 bases. With 1 base removed from V and 1 base from J, the gap between germline ends came to 8 bases. The CDR3 has 14 amino acids. Germline-derived CDR1 and CDR2 are SGHRS and YFSETQ. In DNA form, the CDR3 reads TGCGCCAGCAGCTTGTCGGGGACCCAAGAGACCCAGTACTTC. Protein sequence: CASSLSGTQETQYF.

This clonotype has a count of ten or more. The J gene is TRBJ1-2, the V gene TRBV7-2; D is undetermined. This CDR3 region has 13 residues. Germline V gives CDR1 SGHTA, CDR2 FQGNSA. V was trimmed by 3 bases and J by 8 bases, leaving 13 bases between them. The CDR3 bases are TGTGCCAGCAGCTTCGACACAACGCGGGGCTACACCTTC. This codes for CASSFDTTRGYTF.

Only a few counts were recorded for this clonotype. V usage is TRBV12-3 or TRBV12-4 and J usage is TRBJ2-3, with 12 bases matching TRBD2. The CDR3 is 16 residues long. V trimming: 3 bases; J trimming: 2 bases; junction bases outside the gene matches: 3. CDR3 DNA: TGTGCCAGCAGTTTTGGACTAGCGGGGACCACAGATACGCAGTATTTT. This gives the protein CASSFGLAGTTDTQYF.

The chain employs TRBV12-3 or TRBV12-4 and TRBJ1-2, with a tentative D call TRBD1 (5 bases). Deletions cut 3 bases from V and 4 bases from J, with 9 bases between. The length of the CDR3 is 13 residues. In DNA, the CDR3 is TGTGCCAGCAGTTTCCGGGACGGCTATGGCTACACCTTC. It is translated as CASSFRDGYGYTF.

This clonotype came up many times. This rearrangement joins TRBV12-3 or TRBV12-4 to TRBJ2-5; no reliable D call. CDR3 length: 13 amino acids. V was trimmed by 3 bases and J by 2 bases, leaving 7 bases between them. CDR3 loop: CASSFFRQETQYF. CDR3 nucleotide sequence: TGTGCCAGCAGTTTCTTTAGACAAGAGACCCAGTACTTC.

This clonotype was observed many times. The chain combines TRBV29-1 with TRBJ1-1; TRBD1 matches at 11 bases. The germline V gene has CDR1 SQVTM and CDR2 ANQGSEA. CDR3 size: 12 residues. V was clipped by 4 bases and J by 12 bases; unmatched bases: 7. The CDR3 DNA sequence: TGCAGCGTTGGGACAGGGGGCGGGTGGTCTTTCTTT. Its protein product is CSVGTGGGWSFF.